In its sample, the clone carrying this TCR beta chain was seen a few times. One entry per CDR3 protein, called by TCRdb with MiXCR from the RT-PCR reads. The repertoire holds more than 450,000 distinct CDR3 sequences, with around 11% as singletons. The data belong to a study of response to subunit inactivated influenza vaccine. Germline trimming cut 5 bases from V and 5 bases from J; bases unmatched to any gene: 14. Germline lookup yields CDR1 LNHNV and CDR2 YYDKDF (reference sequence). This CDR3 is built from 16 residues. These records were also assigned to another study, of T cells expressing NK-cell markers. That source reports: UMI-tagged 5'RACE template switching yielded the TCR beta cDNA. CD3+CD56+NKG2C+, CD3+CD56+NKG2C- and CD3+CD56-NKG2C+ T cells, once sorted, supplied the TCR beta repertoires. Sorting in several experiments was restricted by an anti-gamma-delta TCR antibody to alpha-beta TCR T cells. Expanded NKG2C+ T cell clones had unclear HCMV specificity.

The sequencing used PBMCs from blood, collected on the day of vaccination. The clonotype originates from a man aged 45-60 years who received an inactivated influenza vaccine. The rearrangement uses TRBV15 and TRBJ2-5; 7 bases map to TRBD2. CDR3 coding DNA: TGTGCCACCAGCTCCACCAAAGGACTAGGAGGGGAGACCCAGTACTTC. It codes for CATSSTKGLGGETQYF.